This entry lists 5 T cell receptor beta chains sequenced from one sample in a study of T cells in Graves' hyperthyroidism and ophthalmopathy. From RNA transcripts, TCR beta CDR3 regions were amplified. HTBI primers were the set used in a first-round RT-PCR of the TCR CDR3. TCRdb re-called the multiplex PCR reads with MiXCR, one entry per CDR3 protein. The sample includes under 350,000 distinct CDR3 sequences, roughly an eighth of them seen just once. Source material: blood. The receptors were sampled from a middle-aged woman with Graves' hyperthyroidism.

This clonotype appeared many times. The DNA of the CDR3 is TGTGCCAGCAGCTCAATGACTAGTTTCAATGAGCAGTTCTTC. It yields the protein CASSSMTSFNEQFF. The chain couples TRBV28 to TRBJ2-1, with D possibly being TRBD2 (6 bases). CDR1 is MDHEN, CDR2 SYDVKM, per germline. CDR3 size: 14 residues. The V end was cut by 6 bases, the J end by 6 bases, with 15 bases between.

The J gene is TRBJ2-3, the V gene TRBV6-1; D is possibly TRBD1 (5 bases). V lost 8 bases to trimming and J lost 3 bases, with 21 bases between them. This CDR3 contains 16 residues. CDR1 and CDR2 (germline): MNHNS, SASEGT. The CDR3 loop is CASSSVTGAGTDTQYF. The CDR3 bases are TGTGCCAGCTCTTCGGTAACTGGGGCAGGGACAGATACGCAGTATTTT.

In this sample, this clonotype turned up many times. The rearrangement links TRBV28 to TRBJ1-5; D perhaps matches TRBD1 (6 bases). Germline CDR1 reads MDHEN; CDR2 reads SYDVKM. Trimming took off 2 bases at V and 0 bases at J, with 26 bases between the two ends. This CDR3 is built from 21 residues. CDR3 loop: CASSLRRTDSLSDYSNQPQHF. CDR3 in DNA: TGTGCCAGCAGTTTAAGACGGACAGATTCCCTTTCGGATTATAGCAATCAGCCCCAGCATTTT.

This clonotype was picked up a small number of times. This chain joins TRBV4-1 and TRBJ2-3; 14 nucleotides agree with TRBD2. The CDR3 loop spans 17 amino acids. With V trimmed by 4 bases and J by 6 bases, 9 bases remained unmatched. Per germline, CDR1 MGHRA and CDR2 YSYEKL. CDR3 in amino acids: CASSPRLAGGPGDTQYF. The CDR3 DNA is TGCGCCAGCAGCCCCCGACTAGCGGGAGGGCCGGGGGATACGCAGTATTTT.

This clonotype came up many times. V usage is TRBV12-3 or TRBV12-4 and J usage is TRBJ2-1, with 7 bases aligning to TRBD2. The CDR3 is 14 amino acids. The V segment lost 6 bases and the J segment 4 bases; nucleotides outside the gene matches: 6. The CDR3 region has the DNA TGTGCCAGCAGCCTAGGACTAGTTTACAATGAGCAGTTCTTC. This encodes CASSLGLVYNEQFF.